Presented here are 2 T cell receptor beta chains from one specimen sequenced in a study of T cell responses to AZD1222 COVID-19 vaccine. Clones were read by immunoSEQ multiplex PCR, and TCRdb kept only the in-frame ones, dropping some. The sample carries tens of thousands of clones, more than 80% recorded once. This specimen consisted of peripheral blood, obtained on day 0 of AZD1222 vaccination. The receptors here all came from an adult in good health.

The gene calls are TRBV7-2 and TRBJ2-5; 11 bases line up with TRBD2. The germline V gene has CDR1 SGHTA and CDR2 FQGNSA. CDR3 size: 16 residues. J lost 5 bases, V lost 2 bases, and 7 bases had no gene match. The DNA of the CDR3 is TGTGCCAGCAGCTTAATGCTAGCGGGAGGAGGGGAGACCCAGTACTTC. Translation gives CASSLMLAGGGETQYF.

The chain is built from TRBV6-5 and TRBJ1-1; D is possibly TRBD1 (6 bases). The germline V gene encodes CDR1 MNHEY and CDR2 SVGAGI. The CDR3 length is 15 residues. V shed 7 bases and J shed 5 bases, with 20 bases lying between them. CDR3 DNA sequence: TGTGCCAGCACCTCGGGCGGGGGGGCTAGGACTGAAGCTTTCTTT. It is translated as CASTSGGGARTEAFF.